This T cell receptor (beta chain) was captured in a study of T cells after yellow fever vaccination. Regarding the study as a whole: Most primary-vaccination clones recurred post-booster (just under 98% CD4, roughly 87% CD8).

Germline trimming cut 5 bases from V and 6 bases from J; bases unmatched to any gene: 11. The germline CDR1 and CDR2 sequences are MNHNS and SASEGT. This CDR3 has 15 amino acids. TCRdb independently ran MiXCR on the 5' RACE reads; one entry per CDR3 protein. This repertoire shows 350,000 to 450,000 distinct CDR3 sequences, 6.2% found once; its top ten account for 15%. Points on this clonotype: Its target is not known.

The starting material was PBMCs, obtained 5 days after the yellow fever booster vaccination. The rearrangement joins TRBV6-1 to TRBJ2-5; 8 nucleotides agree with TRBD2. The TCR sequence derives from a man aged 30 to 39 who received the YFV17D yellow fever vaccine. The CDR3 is CASSQTSSGRQTQYF. CDR3 bases: TGTGCCAGCAGTCAAACTTCTAGCGGGCGGCAGACCCAGTACTTC.